This T cell receptor (beta chain) was identified in a study of blood T cell repertoires in COVID-19. The V gene end was trimmed by 5 bases and the J gene end by 0 bases; junction bases not matched to a gene: 4. Germline V lookup: CDR1 MNHNY, CDR2 SVGAGI (reference sequence). This CDR3 spans 16 amino acids. The authors' processing: Reference gene primer amplification gave nucleated cell count estimates. Libraries were prepared by immunoSEQ multiplex PCR; TCRdb keeps only in-frame clonotypes and omits some of them. V, J and clone size were drawn from that table, and D and trimming were deduced from the DNA. In the table there are 120,000 to 150,000 clones, around 80% of which are singletons.

The TCR originated in a man in his sixties with acute or convalescent COVID-19. The sequencing sample was made of peripheral blood. V gene TRBV6-6 combines with J gene TRBJ2-3; 11 bases are shared with TRBD2. Here the CDR3 reads CASSNIAGGSTDTQYF. The CDR3 DNA reads TGTGCCAGCAGTAATATAGCGGGGGGGAGCACAGATACGCAGTATTTT.